The 5 T cell receptor beta chains below come from one sample, sequenced in a study of T cells after somatic rescue of genetic block. TCRdb keeps only in-frame clones here, not all; method: immunoSEQ multiplex PCR. Of approximately 71,000 clones in the sample, 85% to 95% were seen once. The sample was peripheral blood mononuclear cells (PBMCs). The origin of the receptors is a man between 40 and 49 years old.

The rearrangement uses TRBV28 and TRBJ1-4; 9 bases are shared with TRBD1. Looked up from germline, CDR1 is MDHEN and CDR2 is SYDVKM. With 8 bases clipped from V and 4 bases from J, the junction kept 2 bases outside the gene matches. The CDR3 contains 13 residues. CDR3 nucleotides: TGTGCCAGCTGGGGACAGGGTAATGAAAAACTGTTTTTT. This encodes CASWGQGNEKLFF.

This clone was detected only once. The chain is built from TRBV7-9 and TRBJ2-7; no reliable D call. Germline V CDR1 and CDR2: SEHNR, FQNEAQ (reference sequence). Deletions cut 0 bases from V and 6 bases from J, with 9 bases between. CDR3 length equals 13 residues. The CDR3 DNA is TGTGCCAGCAGCTTAGCGAGCCTGGGCGAGCAGTACTTC. Encoded protein: CASSLASLGEQYF.

V is TRBV4-1 and J is TRBJ1-4; D is uncertain. V was pared by 1 base and J by 0 bases, with 9 bases between. Germline V gives CDR1 MGHRA, CDR2 YSYEKL. The CDR3 is made up of 16 amino acids. The DNA for the CDR3 is TGCGCCAGCAGCCAAGTCCCGGACCCAACTAATGAAAAACTGTTTTTT. Translating gives CASSQVPDPTNEKLFF.

The CDR3 DNA reads TGTGCCAGCAGCTTGGCCCCGGGACTAGCGGGGGAGATGAACACCGGGGAGCTGTTTTTT. This sequence encodes CASSLAPGLAGEMNTGELFF. The chain employs TRBV11-3 and TRBJ2-2; 14 nucleotides align to TRBD2. Germline V lookup: CDR1 SGHNT, CDR2 YENEEA. V lost 3 bases, J lost 1 base, and 10 bases stayed unmatched. The CDR3 has 20 residues.

This chain uses TRBV4-1 with TRBJ2-2, with 9 positions matching TRBD2. V trimming: 1 base; J trimming: 0 bases; junction bases outside the gene matches: 9. The CDR3 is 19 amino acids. Looked up from germline, CDR1 is MGHRA and CDR2 is YSYEKL. The CDR3 here is CASSQGLLAGPSNTGELFF. The CDR3 nucleotides read TGCGCCAGCAGCCAAGGTTTGCTAGCGGGGCCATCGAACACCGGGGAGCTGTTTTTT.